This T cell receptor beta chain comes out of a study of OX40 agonist ivuxolimab in advanced cancers. Study context: People in dose escalation had one of these cancers: hepatocellular carcinoma, melanoma, renal cell or head and neck cancer. General study findings and limits: Average numbers of expanded clones were greater in CD8+ T cells than in CD4+.

Clones were read by immunoSEQ multiplex PCR, and TCRdb kept only the in-frame ones, dropping some. The sample includes approximately 74,000 clones, around nine tenths of them seen just once. J gave up 1 base and V 2 bases, and 1 base lay outside the gene matches. The V gene's germline CDR1 is MGHRA and CDR2 YSYEKL. The CDR3 spans 15 residues. About this clone itself: Its target is unknown.

Exclusion applied to patients with autoimmune disease history or systemic immunosuppression. The rearrangement links TRBV4-1 to TRBJ1-1, with 10 nucleotides matching TRBD1. The TCR comes from an adult with an advanced solid tumor such as melanoma, head and neck, liver or kidney cancer. Material: CD4+ or CD8+ T cells sorted from blood, obtained in a trial of the OX40 agonist ivuxolimab. The DNA of the CDR3 is TGCGCCAGCAGCCAATGGACAGGGGGGAACACTGAAGCTTTCTTT. Its protein is CASSQWTGGNTEAFF.